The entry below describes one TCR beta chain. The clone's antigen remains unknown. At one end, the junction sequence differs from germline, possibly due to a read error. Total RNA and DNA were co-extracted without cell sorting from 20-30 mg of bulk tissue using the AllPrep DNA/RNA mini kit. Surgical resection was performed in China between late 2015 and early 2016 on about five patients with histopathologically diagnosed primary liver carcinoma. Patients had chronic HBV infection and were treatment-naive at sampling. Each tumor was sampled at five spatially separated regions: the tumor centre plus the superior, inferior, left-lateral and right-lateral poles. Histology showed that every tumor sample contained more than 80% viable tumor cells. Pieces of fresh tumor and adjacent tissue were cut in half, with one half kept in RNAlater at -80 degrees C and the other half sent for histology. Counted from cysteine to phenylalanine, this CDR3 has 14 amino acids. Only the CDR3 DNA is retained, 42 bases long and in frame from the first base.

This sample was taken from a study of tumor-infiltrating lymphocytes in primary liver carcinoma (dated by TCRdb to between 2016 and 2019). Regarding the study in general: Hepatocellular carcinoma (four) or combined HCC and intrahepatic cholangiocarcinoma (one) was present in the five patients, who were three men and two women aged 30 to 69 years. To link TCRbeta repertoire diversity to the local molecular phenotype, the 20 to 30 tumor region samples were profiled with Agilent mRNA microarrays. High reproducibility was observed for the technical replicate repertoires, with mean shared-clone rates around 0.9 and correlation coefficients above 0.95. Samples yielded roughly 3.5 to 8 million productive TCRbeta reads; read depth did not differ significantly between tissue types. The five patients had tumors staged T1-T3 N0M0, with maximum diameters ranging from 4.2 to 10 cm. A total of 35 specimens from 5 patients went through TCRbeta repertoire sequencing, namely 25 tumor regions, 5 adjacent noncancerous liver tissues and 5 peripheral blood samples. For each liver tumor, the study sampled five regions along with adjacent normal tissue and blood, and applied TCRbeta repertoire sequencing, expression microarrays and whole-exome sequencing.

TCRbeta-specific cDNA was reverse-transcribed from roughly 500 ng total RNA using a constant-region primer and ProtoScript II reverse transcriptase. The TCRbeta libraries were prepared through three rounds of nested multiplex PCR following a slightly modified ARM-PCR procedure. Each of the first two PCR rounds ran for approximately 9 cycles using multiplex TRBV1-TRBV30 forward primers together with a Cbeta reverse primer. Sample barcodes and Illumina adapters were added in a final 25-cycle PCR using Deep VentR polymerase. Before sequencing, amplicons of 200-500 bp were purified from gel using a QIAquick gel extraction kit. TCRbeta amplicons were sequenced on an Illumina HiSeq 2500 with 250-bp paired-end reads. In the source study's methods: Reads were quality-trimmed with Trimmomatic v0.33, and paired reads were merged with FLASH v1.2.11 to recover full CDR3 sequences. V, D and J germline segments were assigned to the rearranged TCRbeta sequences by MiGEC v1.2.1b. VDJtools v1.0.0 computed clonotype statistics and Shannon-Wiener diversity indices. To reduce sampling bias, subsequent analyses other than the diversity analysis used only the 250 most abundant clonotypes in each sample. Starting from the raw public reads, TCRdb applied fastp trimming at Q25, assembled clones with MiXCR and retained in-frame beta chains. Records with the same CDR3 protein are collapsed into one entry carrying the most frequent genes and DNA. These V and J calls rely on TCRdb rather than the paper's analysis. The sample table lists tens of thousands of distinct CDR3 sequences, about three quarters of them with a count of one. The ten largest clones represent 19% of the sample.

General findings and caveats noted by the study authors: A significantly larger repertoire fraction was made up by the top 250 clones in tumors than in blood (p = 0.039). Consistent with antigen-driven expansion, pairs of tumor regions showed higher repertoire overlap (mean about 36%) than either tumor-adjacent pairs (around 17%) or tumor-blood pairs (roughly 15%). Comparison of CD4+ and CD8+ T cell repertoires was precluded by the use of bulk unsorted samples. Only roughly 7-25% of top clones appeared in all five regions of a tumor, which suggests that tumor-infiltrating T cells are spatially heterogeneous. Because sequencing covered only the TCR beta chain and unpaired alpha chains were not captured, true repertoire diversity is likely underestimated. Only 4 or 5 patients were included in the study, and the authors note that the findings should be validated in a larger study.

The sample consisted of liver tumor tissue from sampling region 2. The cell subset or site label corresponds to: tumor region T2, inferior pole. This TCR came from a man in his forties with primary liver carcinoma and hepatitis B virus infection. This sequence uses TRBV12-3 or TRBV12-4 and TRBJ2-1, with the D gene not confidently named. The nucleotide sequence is TGTGTCAGCAAGGAGATGAGCTCCTACAGTGAGCAGTTCTTC. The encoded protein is CVSKEMSSYSEQFF.